The 7 T cell receptor beta chains below were found in one sample sequenced in a study of regulatory T cells in long-lasting Graves disease. Relying on iRepertoire HTBI primers and Arm-PCR of CDR3 regions, the team built TCR beta libraries. TCRdb redid the calling of the multiplex PCR reads with MiXCR, one entry per CDR3 protein. This sample yields roughly 300,000 distinct CDR3 sequences, of which roughly a fifth are seen a single time; 25% to 35% belongs to the top ten. The time point was: persistent/refractory GD, antithyroid drugs over 5 years with positive TRAb. From RNA extracted from PBMCs, the TCR library was made. The material sequenced was peripheral blood mononuclear cells (PBMCs), taken when the disease was refractory, from a patient treated with antithyroid drugs. Receptors were obtained from a female donor with Graves disease.

This clonotype was observed a handful of times. The rearrangement uses TRBV27 and TRBJ1-5; TRBD1 aligns across 7 bases. This CDR3 has 16 amino acids. V lost 8 bases and J lost 1; bases outside the gene matches: 11. Germline V gene data show CDR1 as MNHEY and CDR2 as SMNVEV (reference sequence). The DNA of the CDR3 is TGTGCCAGCCGTACGTACAGGGGATCCAGCAATCAGCCCCAGCATTTT. Protein product: CASRTYRGSSNQPQHF.

This clonotype appeared many times. CDR3 coding DNA: TGCAGTGCCCGTCTTACCAGGACTGAAGCTTTCTTT. It specifies CSARLTRTEAFF. This chain joins TRBV20-1 and TRBJ1-1; the D is unclear. Germline V gene data show CDR1 as DFQATT and CDR2 as SNEGSKA (reference sequence). The CDR3 sequence is 12 residues long. Deletions cut 6 bases from V and 5 bases from J, with 13 bases between.

This clonotype was found many times. The V and J genes are TRBV28 and TRBJ1-6; D is ambiguous. V shed 8 bases and J shed 10 bases, with 18 bases lying between them. The length of the CDR3 is 14 residues. Germline V gene lookup returns CDR1 MDHEN and CDR2 SYDVKM. The CDR3 region has the DNA TGTGCCAGCTCCTCGGAACAGTCCCCCTCACCCCTCCACTTT. Translation: CASSSEQSPSPLHF.

This clonotype has only a few counts. V gene TRBV18 combines with J gene TRBJ2-2, with D perhaps TRBD1 (5 bases). Looked up from germline, CDR1 is KGHSH and CDR2 is LQKENI. V was clipped by 1 base and J by 6 bases, with 15 bases between them. This CDR3 comprises 16 residues. CDR3 bases: TGTGCCAGCTCACCACAAGCAGGGCCTGTACCCGGGGAGCTGTTTTTT. This sequence encodes CASSPQAGPVPGELFF.

V and J are TRBV4-1 and TRBJ1-5; tentatively, D is TRBD1 (6 bases). The ends were cut back, 0 bases at V and 7 bases at J, with 13 bases in the middle. Looked up from germline, CDR1 is MGHRA and CDR2 is YSYEKL. The CDR3 spans 15 residues. CDR3 in DNA: TGCGCCAGCAGCCAAGATGGGCAGGGGAACCAGCCCCAGCATTTT. It translates to CASSQDGQGNQPQHF.

This clonotype appeared many times. V is TRBV29-1 and J is TRBJ1-2; 8 bases fit TRBD1. Unmatched junction bases numbered 7, after V lost 2 bases and J lost 8 bases. The CDR3 contains 13 residues. Germline CDR1 reads SQVTM; CDR2 reads ANQGSEA. The chain's CDR3 is CSVERAGGRGYTF. DNA of the CDR3: TGCAGCGTTGAAAGGGCAGGGGGCCGGGGCTACACCTTC.

The J gene is TRBJ1-1, the V gene TRBV29-1; D unclear. The ends were cut back, 4 bases at V and 10 bases at J, with 19 bases in the middle. The CDR3 loop spans 13 amino acids. The germline gives CDR1 SQVTM, CDR2 ANQGSEA. Here the CDR3 reads CSVGAGQARLAFF. CDR3 bases: TGCAGCGTTGGGGCTGGGCAGGCCCGCCTAGCTTTCTTT.